The sequence of this TCR beta chain was determined in a study of blood T cells in healthy people across ages. Study results and caveats: The CMV status of each donor remained undetermined, and this could have confounded shifts in expanded clonotypes. Relative to aged donors, long-lived donors carried more naive CD4+ cells and displayed higher diversity.

As for this clonotype: Its antigen is undetermined.

Each sample yielded at least 7 million isolated PBMCs. Sample-barcoded 5' priming and a J-beta primer mix drove a second PCR of 7 to 11 cycles. Sequencing recovered at least 3 million CDR3-containing paired-end reads from each sample. One entry per CDR3 protein results from TCRdb running MiXCR on the 5' RACE reads. The sample carries 650,000 to 800,000 distinct CDR3 sequences, around 43% recorded once. The sample taken for sequencing was blood. This TCR derives from a man in his fifties or sixties in good health.

CDR3 bases: TGTGCCAGCTCACCGCTTAGCGGGGGGGCCGACGAGCAGTACTTC. Translating gives CASSPLSGGADEQYF. V and J are TRBV18 and TRBJ2-7, with 11 nucleotides matching TRBD2. The CDR3 is 15 amino acids. The ends lost 3 bases at V and 5 bases at J; junction bases unmatched: 6. Per germline, CDR1 KGHSH and CDR2 LQKENI. The full variable domain, with the rest looked up from reference TRBV18 and TRBJ2-7, is NAGVMQNPRHLVRRRGQEARLRCSPMKGHSHVYWYRQLPEEGLKFMVYLQKENIIDESGMPKERFSAEFPKEGPSILRIQQVVRGDSAAYFCASSPLSGGADEQYFGPGTRLTVT.